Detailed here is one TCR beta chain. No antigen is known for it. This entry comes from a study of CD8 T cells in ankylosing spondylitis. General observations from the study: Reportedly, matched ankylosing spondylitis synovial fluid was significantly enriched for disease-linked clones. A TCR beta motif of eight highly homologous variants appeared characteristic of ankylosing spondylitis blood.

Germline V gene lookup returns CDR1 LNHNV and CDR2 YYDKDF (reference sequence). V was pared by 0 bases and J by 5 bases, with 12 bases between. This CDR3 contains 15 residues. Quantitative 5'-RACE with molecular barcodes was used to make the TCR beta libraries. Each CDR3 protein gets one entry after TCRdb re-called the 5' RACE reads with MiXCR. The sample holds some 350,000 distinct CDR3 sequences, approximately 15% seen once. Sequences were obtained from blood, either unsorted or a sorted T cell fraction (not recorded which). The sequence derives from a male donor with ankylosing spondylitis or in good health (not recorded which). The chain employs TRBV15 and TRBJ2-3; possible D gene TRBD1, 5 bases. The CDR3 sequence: CATSREGKGEDTQYF. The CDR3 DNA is TGTGCCACCAGCAGAGAGGGGAAAGGGGAAGATACGCAGTATTTT. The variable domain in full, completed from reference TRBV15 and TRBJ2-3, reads DAMVIQNPRYQVTQFGKPVTLSCSQTLNHNVMYWYQQKSSQAPKLLFHYYDKDFNNEADTPDNFQSRRPNTSFCFLDIRSPGLGDTAMYLCATSREGKGEDTQYFGPGTRLTVL.